This is a list of T cell receptor beta chains from one sample in a study of monozygotic twins with inflammatory bowel disease. TCRdb re-analyzed the 5' RACE reads; it lists each CDR3 protein once, without DNA. The sample data list fewer than 150,000 distinct CDR3 sequences. Specimen: blood. The receptors were sampled from a human donor with ulcerative colitis or Crohn's disease, or a healthy co-twin of an affected twin (not recorded which). Each CDR3 is given with its conserved first and last residue. Clone sizes are given selectively: once, few, many, or a class where the clone is expanded.

J gene: TRBJ1-5
V gene: TRBV10-3
clone size: NA
CDR3 protein: CAIGTGNQPQHF

J gene: TRBJ2-7
V gene: TRBV18
clone size: NA
CDR3 protein: CASSPPVRYEQYF

J gene: TRBJ1-5
V gene: TRBV4-1
clone size: NA
CDR3 protein: CASSRTGIGQPQHF

J gene: TRBJ1-1
V gene: TRBV7-2
clone size: NA
CDR3 protein: CASSPGANTEAFF

J gene: TRBJ2-3
V gene: TRBV5-5
clone size: NA
CDR3 protein: CASIRQLPASTDTQYF

J gene: TRBJ1-1
V gene: TRBV18
clone size: NA
CDR3 protein: CASSPPPRGTEAFF

J gene: TRBJ2-1
V gene: TRBV28
clone size: NA
CDR3 protein: CASRGYVGGEYNEQFF

J gene: TRBJ2-6
V gene: TRBV7-9
clone size: NA
CDR3 protein: CASSLRVAGANVLTF

J gene: TRBJ2-1
V gene: TRBV24-1
clone size: medium-sized
CDR3 protein: CATRAGANEQFF

J gene: TRBJ2-3
V gene: TRBV5-4
clone size: NA
CDR3 protein: CASSPVRAGGPTDTQYF

J gene: TRBJ1-4
V gene: TRBV9
clone size: NA
CDR3 protein: CASSVATGRTEKLFF

J gene: TRBJ2-7
V gene: TRBV4-1
clone size: NA
CDR3 protein: CASSQGADLSGGLYEQYF

J gene: TRBJ1-1
V gene: TRBV20-1
clone size: NA
CDR3 protein: CSASPRQAGLNTEAFF

J gene: TRBJ1-2
V gene: TRBV28
clone size: NA
CDR3 protein: CASSAIPDSVMKYGYTF

J gene: TRBJ2-1
V gene: TRBV5-1
clone size: NA
CDR3 protein: CASSLDRAYNEQFF

J gene: TRBJ2-1
V gene: TRBV5-1
clone size: NA
CDR3 protein: CASLWVTYNEQFF

J gene: TRBJ2-5
V gene: TRBV7-3
clone size: NA
CDR3 protein: CASSLGFGPQETQYF

J gene: TRBJ2-2
V gene: TRBV20-1
clone size: NA
CDR3 protein: CSATGSNPNTGELFF

J gene: TRBJ2-1
V gene: TRBV5-1
clone size: NA
CDR3 protein: CASHRTGTIYNEQFF

J gene: TRBJ2-7
V gene: TRBV4-2
clone size: NA
CDR3 protein: CASSQERTGVYEQYF

J gene: TRBJ2-1
V gene: TRBV4-2
clone size: NA
CDR3 protein: CASSQDPGWNEQFF

J gene: TRBJ2-2
V gene: TRBV4-1
clone size: NA
CDR3 protein: CASSQNLFGLASTGELFF

J gene: TRBJ2-7
V gene: TRBV27
clone size: NA
CDR3 protein: CASSPYSGVSDEQYF

J gene: TRBJ1-1
V gene: TRBV6-5
clone size: NA
CDR3 protein: CASSYSSIGATEAFF

J gene: TRBJ1-4
V gene: TRBV18
clone size: NA
CDR3 protein: CASSPRTGLATNEKLFF

J gene: TRBJ2-3
V gene: TRBV28
clone size: NA
CDR3 protein: CASTSPVTGTDTQYF